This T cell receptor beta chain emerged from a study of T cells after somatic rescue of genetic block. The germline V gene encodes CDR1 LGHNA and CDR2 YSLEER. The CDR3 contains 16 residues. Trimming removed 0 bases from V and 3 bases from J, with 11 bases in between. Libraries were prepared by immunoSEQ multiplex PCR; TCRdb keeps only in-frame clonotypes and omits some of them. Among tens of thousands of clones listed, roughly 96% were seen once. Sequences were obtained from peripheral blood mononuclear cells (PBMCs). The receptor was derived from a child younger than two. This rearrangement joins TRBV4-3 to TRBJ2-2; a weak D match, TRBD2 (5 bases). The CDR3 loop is CASSQDFSGHTGELFF. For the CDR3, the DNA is TGCGCCAGCAGCCAAGATTTCAGCGGCCACACCGGGGAGCTGTTTTTT.